Described below is a single TCR beta chain sequence and its context. The assay was immunoSEQ multiplex PCR, and TCRdb's table has in-frame clones only and misses some. This table has more than 85,000 clones, roughly 87% appearing once. V lost 8 bases and J lost 4, with 15 bases in between. Per the germline V gene, CDR1 is GTSNPN and CDR2 is SVGIG (reference sequence). The CDR3 length is 13 residues. This entry is derived from a study of blood T cell repertoires in COVID-19. Sequenced material: peripheral blood. V and J are TRBV30 and TRBJ2-1, with a weak D call TRBD1 (5 bases). The receptor's source is a woman aged 60-75 years with acute or convalescent COVID-19. The CDR3 nucleotides read TGTGCCGGAGCCGGGCAGGGTTACAATGAGCAGTTCTTC. Its protein product is CAGAGQGYNEQFF.